What follows describes a single T cell receptor (beta chain). Its cognate antigen has yet to be identified. Base qualities were left out, and no much larger clone turns up one base away. This sample is part of a study (dated by TCRdb to about 2016). Libraries were prepared through RT-PCR. TCRdb shows the sequencer as Illumina MiSeq. Using fastp trimming at Q25 and MiXCR clonotype assembly, TCRdb reanalyzed the public sequencing data and kept in-frame beta chains. Identical CDR3 protein sequences are pooled into one entry, listed with their most common genes and DNA. The sample table contains approximately 720,000 distinct CDR3 sequences; only one count was recorded for 12% to 15% of them. The ten largest clones capture 3% to 4.5% of the sample. CDR1 and CDR2, per the germline V gene, are SGHAT and FQNNGV. Reading from cysteine to phenylalanine, the CDR3 counts 18 amino acids. The read is trimmed to its CDR3 DNA, 54 bases read in frame from base 1. For this chain, trimming is 5 bases at the V end and 7 bases at the J end, and the number of junction bases without a gene match is 18.

Recombination connected TRBV11-2 to TRBJ2-7, with 12 bases matching TRBD2. This TCR derives from a female donor in good health, serving as a healthy control. The sample taken for sequencing was memory CD4+ T cells from blood. The CDR3 reads as follows: CASSPLGLAGGPANEQYF. The nucleotide sequence is given as TGTGCCAGCAGCCCCCTGGGGCTAGCGGGAGGGCCAGCGAATGAGCAGTACTTC.